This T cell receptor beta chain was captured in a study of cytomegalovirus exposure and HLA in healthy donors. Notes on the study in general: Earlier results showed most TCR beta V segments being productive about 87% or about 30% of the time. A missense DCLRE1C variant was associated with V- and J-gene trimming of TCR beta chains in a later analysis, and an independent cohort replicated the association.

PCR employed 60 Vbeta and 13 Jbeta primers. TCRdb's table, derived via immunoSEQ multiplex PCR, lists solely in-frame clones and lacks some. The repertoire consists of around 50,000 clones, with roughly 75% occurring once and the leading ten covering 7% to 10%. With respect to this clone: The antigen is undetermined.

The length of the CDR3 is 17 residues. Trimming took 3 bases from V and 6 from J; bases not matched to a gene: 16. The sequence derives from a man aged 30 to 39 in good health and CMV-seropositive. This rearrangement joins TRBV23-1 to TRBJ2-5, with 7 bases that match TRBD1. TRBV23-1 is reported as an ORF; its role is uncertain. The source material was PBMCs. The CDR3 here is CASSHPAFPTGRKTQYF. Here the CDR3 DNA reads TGCGCCAGCAGTCACCCGGCTTTCCCGACAGGGAGAAAGACCCAGTACTTC.